This is a list of T cell receptor beta chains from one sample in a study of vaccination and CD4 T cells after COVID-19. TCRdb re-called the PCR reads through MiXCR, storing one row per CDR3 protein. Of around 28,000 distinct CDR3 sequences listed, around 50% are singletons. This specimen consisted of CD4+ T cells from blood, obtained about 7 months after SARS-CoV-2 vaccination. Receptors originate from a human donor who had recovered from COVID-19. CDR3s include the opening cysteine and the closing phenylalanine or tryptophan. Each record gives: clone size, D gene, V gene, J gene, CDR3 DNA, CDR3 protein. A D gene is named only where the DNA matches it firmly. Only part of the rows carry a size: once, few, many, or a class if the clone is expanded.

>.|TRBD1|TRBV15|TRBJ2-1
TGTGCCACCAGCAGGATTAGGGGGCCCCCCCTTTACAATGAGCAGTTCTTC
CATSRIRGPPLYNEQFF
>.|.|TRBV19|TRBJ1-1
TGTGCCAGTAGTATAACGAGGGGTATTGAAGCTTTCTTT
CASSITRGIEAFF
>.|.|TRBV14|TRBJ1-1
TGTGCCAGCAGCCAAGTGAGCGGGGGCGGCACTGAAGCTTTCTTT
CASSQVSGGGTEAFF
>.|TRBD2|TRBV27|TRBJ2-3
TGTGCCAGCAGTCGACTAGCGGGTATAACAGATACGCAGTATTTT
CASSRLAGITDTQYF
>few|.|TRBV7-8|TRBJ2-3
TGTGCCAGCAGCTTAGAAGTCTTTAATACGCAGTATTTT
CASSLEVFNTQYF
>.|.|TRBV15|TRBJ1-3
TGTGCCACCAGCAGAGATACGGGGCAGGAGGTCGGAAACACCATATATTTT
CATSRDTGQEVGNTIYF
>.|.|TRBV20-1|TRBJ2-5
TGCAGTGCTAGGGTTGCCGGGGAGACGACCCAGTACTTC
CSARVAGETTQYF
>few|.|TRBV6-2/TRBV6-3|TRBJ1-5
TGTGCCAGCAGTTATCCACAGCCCCAGCATTTT
CASSYPQPQHF
>.|.|TRBV15|TRBJ1-1
TGTGCCACCAGGTGGGCGGGAGGGGTGGACACTGAAGCTTTCTTT
CATRWAGGVDTEAFF
>few|.|TRBV7-9|TRBJ2-7
TGTGCCAGCAGCTCCGGCGGGGCAGACTACGAGCAGTACTTC
CASSSGGADYEQYF
>.|.|TRBV28|TRBJ1-2
TGTGCCAGCAGTTTACGGCAGGAGTATGGCTACACCTTC
CASSLRQEYGYTF
>.|.|TRBV19|TRBJ1-5
TGTGCCAGTAGTATCTCCGGACGGGCAAGCAATCAGCCCCAGCATTTT
CASSISGRASNQPQHF
>.|.|TRBV28|TRBJ2-6
TGTGCCAGCAGTTTCATGGACAGACTCTCTGGGGCCAACGTCCTGACTTTC
CASSFMDRLSGANVLTF
>.|.|TRBV7-3|TRBJ2-7
TGTGCCAGCTTTCGAAGTCGTAAATACGAGCAGTACTTC
CASFRSRKYEQYF
>.|.|TRBV20-1|TRBJ2-3
TGCAGTGCTCAAGGACATCCTAGGGGCACAGATACGCAGTATTTT
CSAQGHPRGTDTQYF
>few|.|TRBV20-1|TRBJ1-3
TGCAGTGCCCCGGGGCTCGGAAACACCATATATTTT
CSAPGLGNTIYF
>.|.|TRBV12-3/TRBV12-4|TRBJ1-6
TGTGCCAGCAAACCTGGGGCAAATTCACCCCTCCACTTT
CASKPGANSPLHF
>.|TRBD1|TRBV19|TRBJ2-7
TGTGCCAGTAGTCCTACCGGGACAGGGCTCCACGAGCAGTACTTC
CASSPTGTGLHEQYF
>.|.|TRBV20-1|TRBJ2-3
TGCAGTGCTAGAGATCAAGTAGCAGATACGCAGTATTTT
CSARDQVADTQYF
>.|.|TRBV20-1|TRBJ1-5
TGCAGTGCTAAAAACAGATATAGCAATCAGCCCCAGCATTTT
CSAKNRYSNQPQHF
>.|TRBD2|TRBV27|TRBJ2-1
TGTGCCAGCAGAGGACTAGCGGCCCTTCAGTCCTACAATGAGCAGTTCTTC
CASRGLAALQSYNEQFF
>few|TRBD1|TRBV7-6|TRBJ2-1
TGTGCTAGCAGCCCCGGGACAGGTTCACAGTTCTTC
CASSPGTGSQFF
>.|TRBD2|TRBV20-1|TRBJ2-5
TGCAGTGCTAGAGATGGGCTAGCGGTACAAGAGACCCAGTACTTC
CSARDGLAVQETQYF
>.|.|TRBV4-1|TRBJ2-7
TGCGCCAGCAGCCAAGATTATCAGGGGACCTACGAGCAGTACTTC
CASSQDYQGTYEQYF
>.|.|TRBV27|TRBJ2-7
TGTGCCAGCAGGAGCAGGAGCTCCTACGAGCAGTACTTC
CASRSRSSYEQYF
>.|.|TRBV20-1|TRBJ2-5
TGCAGTGCTAGAGATCGGGCCAAAGGAGCGGAGACCCAGTACTTC
CSARDRAKGAETQYF
>.|.|TRBV6-1|TRBJ1-5
TGTGCCAGCGGGGAGGGGGGTTTGGGCAATCAGCCCCAGCATTTT
CASGEGGLGNQPQHF
>.|.|TRBV19|TRBJ1-1
TGTGCCAGTAGTATTGTATCCGTCAACACTGAAGCTTTCTTT
CASSIVSVNTEAFF
>.|TRBD1|TRBV4-2|TRBJ2-7
TGTGCTAGCAGCACGGGACAGGGGGACCACGAGCAGTACTTC
CASSTGQGDHEQYF
>few|TRBD2|TRBV27|TRBJ2-1
TGTGCCAGCGTGAGACTAGCGGGAGAGCTCAATGAGCAGTTCTTC
CASVRLAGELNEQFF
>.|.|TRBV21-1|TRBJ2-7
TGTGCCAGCACGTCCCACTTGGCTCTGGGGGCCTCCTACGAGCAGTACTTC
CASTSHLALGASYEQYF
>few|TRBD1|TRBV6-1|TRBJ1-1
TGTGCCACCTCGTCAGGGGGGCTGAACACTGAAGCTTTCTTT
CATSSGGLNTEAFF
>once|.|TRBV7-9|TRBJ2-4
TGTGCCAGCACCTCCCTAAAAAACATTCAGTACTTC
CASTSLKNIQYF
>once|TRBD1|TRBV6-1|TRBJ1-2
TGTGCCAGCAGGGGGACAGGGAACTATGGCTACACCTTC
CASRGTGNYGYTF
>.|TRBD2|TRBV6-4|TRBJ2-3
TGTGCCAGCAGCACTGATAGCGGGAGCACAGATACGCAGTATTTT
CASSTDSGSTDTQYF
>.|.|TRBV6-5|TRBJ2-2
TGTGCCAGCAGTTACAGGGTCGGCGGGGAGCTGTTTTTT
CASSYRVGGELFF
>few|.|TRBV20-1|TRBJ1-6
TGCAGTGCCCTTCCGGGACAACAGATTAATTCACCCCTCCACTTT
CSALPGQQINSPLHF
>few|.|TRBV6-5|TRBJ2-7
TGTGCCAGCAGTTACTCGAACCCACTTTTGGCGGTGACCTACGAGCAGTACTTC
CASSYSNPLLAVTYEQYF
>.|TRBD2|TRBV7-2|TRBJ2-7
TGTGCCAGCAGCCCCGTACTGGGATCCAGGGACTACTACGAGCAGTACTTC
CASSPVLGSRDYYEQYF
>.|TRBD1|TRBV27|TRBJ1-2
TGTGCCAGCAGTTTAAGGACAGGGGGCGACTATGGCTACACCTTC
CASSLRTGGDYGYTF
>few|TRBD1|TRBV24-1|TRBJ2-7
TGTGCCCGGGGACAGGGTGTGTGCGAGCAGTACTTC
CARGQGVCEQYF
>.|.|TRBV18|TRBJ1-5
TGTGCCAGCTCACTCGGCGATGGCAATCAGCCCCAGCATTTT
CASSLGDGNQPQHF
>few|.|TRBV6-1|TRBJ1-2
TGTGCCAGCAGCCGGCTGACAGACATTTATGGCTACACCTTC
CASSRLTDIYGYTF
>.|TRBD1|TRBV5-6|TRBJ1-1
TGTGCCAGCAGGAGCCTGGGGACAGGGGTCACTGAAGCTTTCTTT
CASRSLGTGVTEAFF
>.|.|TRBV15|TRBJ2-5
TGTGCCACCGGGGAATATGGGGAAGAGACCCAGTACTTC
CATGEYGEETQYF
>.|.|TRBV15|TRBJ1-2
TGTGCCACCAGCATTCGCCGGGAACAGGGATGCACCTTC
CATSIRREQGCTF
>.|TRBD2|TRBV5-1|TRBJ2-4
TGCGCCAGCAGCTTGGGGACCCTGGGACTAGCGGGACCAGGGGGGAACATTCAGTACTTC
CASSLGTLGLAGPGGNIQYF
>.|.|TRBV20-1|TRBJ2-3
TGCAGTGCTAGTCAGGCGGCACTGGTTGATAGAGGTGCGCAGTATTTT
CSASQAALVDRGAQYF
>.|.|TRBV7-2|TRBJ2-1
TGTGCCAGCTGGAGCTACAATGAGCAGTTCTTC
CASWSYNEQFF
>.|.|TRBV10-2|TRBJ2-7
TGCGCCAGCAGTCGGGGGCCTTGGCTTCTTACCTACGAGCAGTACTTC
CASSRGPWLLTYEQYF
>.|.|TRBV6-1|TRBJ2-7
TGTGCCAGCAGATTCTCCGGCGGGTACGAGCAGTACTTC
CASRFSGGYEQYF
>.|.|TRBV24-1|TRBJ2-5
TGTGCCCGCGGGGACCAGTACTTC
CARGDQYF